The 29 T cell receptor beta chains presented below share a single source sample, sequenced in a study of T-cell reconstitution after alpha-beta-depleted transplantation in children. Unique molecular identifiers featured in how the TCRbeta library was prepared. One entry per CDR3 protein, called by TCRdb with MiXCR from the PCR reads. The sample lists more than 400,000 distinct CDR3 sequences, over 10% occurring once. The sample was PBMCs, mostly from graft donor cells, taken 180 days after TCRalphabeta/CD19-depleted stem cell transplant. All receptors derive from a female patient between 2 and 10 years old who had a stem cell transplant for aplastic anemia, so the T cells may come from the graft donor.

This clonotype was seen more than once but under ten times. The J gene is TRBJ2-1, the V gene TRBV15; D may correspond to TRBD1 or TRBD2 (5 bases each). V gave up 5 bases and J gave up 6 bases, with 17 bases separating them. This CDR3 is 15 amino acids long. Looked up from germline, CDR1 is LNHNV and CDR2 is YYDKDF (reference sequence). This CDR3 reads CATSPTPGLGNEQFF. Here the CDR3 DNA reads TGTGCCACCAGCCCCACCCCGGGGCTTGGCAATGAGCAGTTCTTC.

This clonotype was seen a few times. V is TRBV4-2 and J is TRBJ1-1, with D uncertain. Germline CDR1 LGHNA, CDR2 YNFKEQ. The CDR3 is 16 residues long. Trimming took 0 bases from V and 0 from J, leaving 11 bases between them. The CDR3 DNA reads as TGTGCCAGCAGCCAAGATGGTGGGTGGATGAACACTGAAGCTTTCTTT. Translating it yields CASSQDGGWMNTEAFF.

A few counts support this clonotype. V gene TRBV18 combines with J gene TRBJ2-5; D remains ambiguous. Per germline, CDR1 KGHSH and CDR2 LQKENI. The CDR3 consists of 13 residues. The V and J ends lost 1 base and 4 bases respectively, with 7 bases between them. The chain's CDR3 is CASSPRIGETQYF. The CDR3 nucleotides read TGTGCCAGCTCACCACGGATAGGAGAGACCCAGTACTTC.

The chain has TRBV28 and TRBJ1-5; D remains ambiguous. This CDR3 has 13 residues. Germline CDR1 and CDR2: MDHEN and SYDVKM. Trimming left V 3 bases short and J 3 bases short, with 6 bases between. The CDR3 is CASSFVFNQPQHF. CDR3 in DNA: TGTGCCAGCAGTTTCGTCTTCAATCAGCCCCAGCATTTT.

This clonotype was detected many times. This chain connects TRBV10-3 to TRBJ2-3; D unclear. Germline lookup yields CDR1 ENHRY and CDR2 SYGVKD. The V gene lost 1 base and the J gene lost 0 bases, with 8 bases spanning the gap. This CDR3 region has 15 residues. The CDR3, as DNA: TGTGCCATCAGTGAGTGGAGAGCTAGCACAGATACGCAGTATTTT. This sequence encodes CAISEWRASTDTQYF.

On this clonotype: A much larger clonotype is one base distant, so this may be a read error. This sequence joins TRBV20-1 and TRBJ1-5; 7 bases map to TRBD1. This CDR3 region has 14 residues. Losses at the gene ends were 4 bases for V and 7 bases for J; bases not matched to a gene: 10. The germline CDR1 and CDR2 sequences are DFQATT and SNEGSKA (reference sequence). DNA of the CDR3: TGCAGTGCTACTAGGGGGCGCATGGAGCAGCCCCAGCATTTT. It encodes CSATRGRMEQPQHF.

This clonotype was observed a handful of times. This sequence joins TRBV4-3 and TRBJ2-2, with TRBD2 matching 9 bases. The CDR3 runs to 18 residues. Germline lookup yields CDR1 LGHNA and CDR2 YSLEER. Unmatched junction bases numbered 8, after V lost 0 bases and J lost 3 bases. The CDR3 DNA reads TGCGCCAGCAGCCAAGACTCCCTAGCGGGGACGGACACCGGGGAGCTGTTTTTT. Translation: CASSQDSLAGTDTGELFF.

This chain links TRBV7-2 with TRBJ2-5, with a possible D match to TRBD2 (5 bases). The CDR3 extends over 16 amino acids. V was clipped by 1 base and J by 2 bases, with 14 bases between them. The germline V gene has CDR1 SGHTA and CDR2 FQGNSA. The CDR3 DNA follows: TGTGCCAGCAGCTTAGGAGGGAACGGGATACAAGAGACCCAGTACTTC. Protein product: CASSLGGNGIQETQYF.

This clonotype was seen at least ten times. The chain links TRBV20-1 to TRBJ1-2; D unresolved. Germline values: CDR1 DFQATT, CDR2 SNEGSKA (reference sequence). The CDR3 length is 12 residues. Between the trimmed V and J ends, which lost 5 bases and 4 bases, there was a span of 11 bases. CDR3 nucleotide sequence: TGCAGTGCTGGATACCAACTCTATGGCTACACCTTC. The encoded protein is CSAGYQLYGYTF.

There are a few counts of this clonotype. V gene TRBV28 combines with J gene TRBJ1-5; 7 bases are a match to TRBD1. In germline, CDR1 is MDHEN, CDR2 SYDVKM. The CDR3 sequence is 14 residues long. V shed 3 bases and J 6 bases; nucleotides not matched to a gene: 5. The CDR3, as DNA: TGTGCCAGCAGTTTTGGACAGGTGGGTCAGCCCCAGCATTTT. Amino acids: CASSFGQVGQPQHF.

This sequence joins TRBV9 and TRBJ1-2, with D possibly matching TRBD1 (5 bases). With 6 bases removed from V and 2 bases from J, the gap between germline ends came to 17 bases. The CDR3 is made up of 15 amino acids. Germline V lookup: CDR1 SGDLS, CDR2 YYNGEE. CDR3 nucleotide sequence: TGTGCCAGCACCAAGGAGGGTCGGGGGAACTATGGCTACACCTTC. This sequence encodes CASTKEGRGNYGYTF.

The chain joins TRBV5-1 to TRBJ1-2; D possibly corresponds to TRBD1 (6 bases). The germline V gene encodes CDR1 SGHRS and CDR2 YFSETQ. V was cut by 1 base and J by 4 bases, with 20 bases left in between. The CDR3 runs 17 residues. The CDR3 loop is CASSLSGLSRGGYGYTF. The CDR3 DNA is TGCGCCAGCAGCTTGAGTGGTCTTAGCAGGGGCGGCTATGGCTACACCTTC.

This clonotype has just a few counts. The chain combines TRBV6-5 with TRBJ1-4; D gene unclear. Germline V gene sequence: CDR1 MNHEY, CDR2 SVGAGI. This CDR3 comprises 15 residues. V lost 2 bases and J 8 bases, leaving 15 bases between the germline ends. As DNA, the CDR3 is TGTGCCAGCAGTTACGGGTCGGGGATTGGGGAAAAACTGTTTTTT. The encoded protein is CASSYGSGIGEKLFF.

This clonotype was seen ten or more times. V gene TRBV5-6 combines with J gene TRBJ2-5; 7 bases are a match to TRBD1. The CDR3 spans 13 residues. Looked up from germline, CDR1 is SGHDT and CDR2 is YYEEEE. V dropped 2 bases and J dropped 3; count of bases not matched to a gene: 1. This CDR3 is CASSFGTEETQYF. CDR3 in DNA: TGTGCCAGCAGCTTCGGGACAGAAGAGACCCAGTACTTC.

The CDR3, as DNA: TGCAGTGCTACACCGGGTCAGGGAGCCAAGAACACTGAAGCTTTCTTT. This codes for CSATPGQGAKNTEAFF. The chain is built from TRBV20-1 and TRBJ1-1; D may be TRBD1 (5 bases). This CDR3 is built from 16 residues. The V end lost 4 bases, the J end lost 1 base, and 19 bases lay between the germline ends. CDR1 and CDR2 (germline): DFQATT, SNEGSKA (reference sequence).

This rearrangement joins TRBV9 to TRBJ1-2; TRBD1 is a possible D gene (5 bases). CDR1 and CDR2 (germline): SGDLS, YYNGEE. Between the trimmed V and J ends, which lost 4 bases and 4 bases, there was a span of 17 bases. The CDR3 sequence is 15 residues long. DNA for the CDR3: TGTGCCAGCAGCTTCCGAGGGGACGCCTTCTATGGCTACACCTTC. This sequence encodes CASSFRGDAFYGYTF.

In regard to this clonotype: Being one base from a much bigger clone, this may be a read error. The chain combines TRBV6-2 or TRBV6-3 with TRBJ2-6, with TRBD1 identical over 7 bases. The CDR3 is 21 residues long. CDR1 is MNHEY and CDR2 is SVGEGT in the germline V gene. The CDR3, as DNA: TGTGCCAGCAGTCCCTCTCGCCCGACAGGGCCTAGTTTCTCTGGGGCCAGCGTCCTGACTTTC. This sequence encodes CASSPSRPTGPSFSGASVLTF.

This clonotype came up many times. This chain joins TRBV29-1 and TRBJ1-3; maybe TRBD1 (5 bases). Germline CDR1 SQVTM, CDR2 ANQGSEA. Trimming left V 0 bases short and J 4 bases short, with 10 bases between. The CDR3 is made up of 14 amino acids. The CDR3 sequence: CSVEEGGAGNTIYF. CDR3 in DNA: TGCAGCGTTGAAGAGGGGGGAGCGGGAAACACCATATATTTT. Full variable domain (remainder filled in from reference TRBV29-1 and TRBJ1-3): SAVISQKPSRDICQRGTSLTIQCQVDSQVTMMFWYRQQPGQSLTLIATANQGSEATYESGFVIDKFPISRPNLTFSTLTVSNMSPEDSSIYLCSVEEGGAGNTIYFGEGSWLTVV.

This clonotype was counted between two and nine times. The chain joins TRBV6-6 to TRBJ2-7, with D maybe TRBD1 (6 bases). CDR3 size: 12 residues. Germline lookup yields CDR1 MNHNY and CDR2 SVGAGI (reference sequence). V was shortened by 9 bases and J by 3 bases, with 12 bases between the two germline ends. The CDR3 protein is CASEGHLYEQYF. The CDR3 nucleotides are TGTGCCAGTGAGGGACACCTCTACGAGCAGTACTTC.

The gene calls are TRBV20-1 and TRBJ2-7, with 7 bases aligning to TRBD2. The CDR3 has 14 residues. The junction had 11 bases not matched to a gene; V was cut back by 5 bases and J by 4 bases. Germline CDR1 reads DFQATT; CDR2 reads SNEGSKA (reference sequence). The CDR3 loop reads CSAGEGRVGYEQYF. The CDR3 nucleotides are TGCAGTGCTGGGGAAGGGAGGGTAGGTTACGAGCAGTACTTC.

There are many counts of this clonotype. CDR3 region: CATSDSQSWSTYEQYF. The CDR3 coding sequence is TGTGCCACCAGTGATTCGCAGAGTTGGAGTACCTACGAGCAGTACTTC. The rearrangement links TRBV24-1 to TRBJ2-7; D uncertain. CDR3 length: 16 residues. CDR1 KGHDR and CDR2 SFDVKD come from the germline V gene. V lost 2 bases, J lost 2 bases, and 15 bases lay in between.

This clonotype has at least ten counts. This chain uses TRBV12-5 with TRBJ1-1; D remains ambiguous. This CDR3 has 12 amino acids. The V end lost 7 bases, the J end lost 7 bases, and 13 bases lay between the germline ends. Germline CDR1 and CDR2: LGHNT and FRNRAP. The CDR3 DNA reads TGTGCTAGTGCCTCTATGGGGAGTGAAGCTTTCTTT. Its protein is CASASMGSEAFF.

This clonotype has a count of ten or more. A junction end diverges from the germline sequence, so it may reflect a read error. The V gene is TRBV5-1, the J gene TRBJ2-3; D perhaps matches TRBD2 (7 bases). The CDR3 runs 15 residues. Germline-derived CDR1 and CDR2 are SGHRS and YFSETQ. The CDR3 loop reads CASSLGGASTDTQYF. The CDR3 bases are TGTGCCAGCAGTTTAGGGGGGGCTAGCACAGATACGCAGTATTTT.

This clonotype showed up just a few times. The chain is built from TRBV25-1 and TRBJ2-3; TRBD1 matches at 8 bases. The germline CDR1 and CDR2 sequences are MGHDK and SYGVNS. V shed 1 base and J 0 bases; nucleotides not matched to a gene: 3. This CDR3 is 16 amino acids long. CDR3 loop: CASSESGTGSTDTQYF. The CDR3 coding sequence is TGTGCCAGCAGTGAATCTGGGACAGGAAGCACAGATACGCAGTATTTT.

The CDR3 DNA follows: TGTGCCAGCAGCTTAGGGGTAGGGTTCTACGAGCAGTACTTC. It encodes CASSLGVGFYEQYF. V is TRBV13 and J is TRBJ2-7; D call uncertain. The CDR3 length is 14 residues. The ends were cut back, 0 bases at V and 3 bases at J, with 9 bases in the middle. Germline CDR1 and CDR2: PRHDT and FYEKMQ (reference sequence).

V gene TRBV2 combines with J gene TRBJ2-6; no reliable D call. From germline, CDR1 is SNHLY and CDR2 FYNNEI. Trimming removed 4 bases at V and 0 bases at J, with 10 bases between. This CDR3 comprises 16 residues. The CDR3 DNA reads TGTGCCAGCAGTGGCCGGTGGTCCTCTGGGGCCAACGTCCTGACTTTC. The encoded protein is CASSGRWSSGANVLTF. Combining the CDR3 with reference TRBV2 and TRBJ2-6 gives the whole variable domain EPEVTQTPSHQVTQMGQEVILRCVPISNHLYFYWYRQILGQKVEFLVSFYNNEISEKSEIFDDQFSVERPDGSNFTLKIRSTKLEDSAMYFCASSGRWSSGANVLTFGAGSRLTVL.

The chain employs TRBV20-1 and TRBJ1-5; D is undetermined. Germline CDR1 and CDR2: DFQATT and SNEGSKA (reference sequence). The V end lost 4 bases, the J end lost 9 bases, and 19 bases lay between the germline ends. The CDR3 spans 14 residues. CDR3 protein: CSAMPRKPSLPQHF. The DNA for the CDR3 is TGCAGTGCTATGCCCCGCAAGCCAAGTCTGCCCCAGCATTTT.

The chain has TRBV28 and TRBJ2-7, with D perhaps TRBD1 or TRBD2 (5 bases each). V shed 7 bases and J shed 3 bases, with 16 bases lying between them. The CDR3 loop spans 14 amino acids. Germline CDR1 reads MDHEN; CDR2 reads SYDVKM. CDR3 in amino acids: CASKLRGIYYEQYF. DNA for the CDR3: TGTGCCAGCAAATTGAGGGGCATTTACTACGAGCAGTACTTC.

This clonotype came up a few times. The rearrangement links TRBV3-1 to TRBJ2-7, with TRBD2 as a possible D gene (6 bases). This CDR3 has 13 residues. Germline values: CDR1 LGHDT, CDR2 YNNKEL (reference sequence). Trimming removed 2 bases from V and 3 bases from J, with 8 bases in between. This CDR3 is CASSQTGVYEQYV. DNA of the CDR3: TGTGCCAGCAGCCAAACGGGAGTCTACGAGCAGTACGTC.